What follows is one T cell receptor (beta chain) and its context. The antigen it binds to is not known. Per-base quality was not reported, and no clone a single base away is much larger than it. V gives up 2 bases and J gives up 0 bases, and the segment between their germline ends measures 16 bases. As encoded in the germline V gene, CDR1 is SGHTA while CDR2 is FQGNSA. CDR3 length: 17 amino acids, cysteine to phenylalanine. Only the CDR3 DNA stays, 51 bases, in frame from base 1. These data are taken from a study of T cell changes during pregnancy in multiple sclerosis (dated by TCRdb to between 2017 and 2020). Regarding the study in general: The study examined how the T cell repertoire changed over the course of pregnancy in women with multiple sclerosis.

Library creation used the immunoSEQ multiplex PCR assay. TCRdb stores this immuneACCESS table with in-frame sequences only. Part of the clones is absent; in the studies checked, under half of the shortfall reflects unresolved V genes, and no reason is known for the rest. The sample table shows 40,000 to 60,000 clones, and approximately 90% are seen once. Approximately 2.6% of the sample lies in the top ten. Sequenced here: CD8+ T cells from peripheral blood mononuclear cells, sampled in the second trimester of pregnancy. The clonotype originates from a female donor with multiple sclerosis, enrolled in a pregnancy study. The sequence joins TRBV7-2 to TRBJ1-1, with TRBD1 perhaps the D gene, on 5 matching bases. The CDR3 protein is CASSLTSSGVMNTEAFF. Read as DNA, the sequence is TGTGCCAGCAGCTTAACCTCATCGGGGGTAATGAACACTGAAGCTTTCTTT.